Listed below are T cell receptor beta chains from one sample, sequenced in a study of cytomegalovirus exposure and HLA in healthy donors. The method was immunoSEQ multiplex PCR; TCRdb's version includes in-frame clones alone and lacks a portion of them. The sample carries some 130,000 clones, 75% to 85% recorded once. The sequenced sample consisted of PBMCs. These receptors originate from a female donor in good health and CMV-seropositive. Both conserved end residues are part of each CDR3. Each record gives: V gene, D gene, clone size, J gene, CDR3 protein, CDR3 DNA. The D gene is left open where the match is weak. Size is omitted from some rows. Given values are once, few, many or a class for expanded clones.

>TRBV7-2|NA|NA|TRBJ1-5
CASSYPRGGGGNQPQHF
TGTGCCAGCAGCTACCCCCGGGGGGGAGGAGGCAATCAGCCCCAGCATTTT
>TRBV27|NA|few|TRBJ2-7
CASSSQEVSIYEQYF
TGTGCCAGCAGTTCCCAGGAGGTGTCGATCTACGAGCAGTACTTC
>TRBV28|NA|few|TRBJ2-3
CASSFNFASTDTQYF
TGTGCCAGCAGTTTTAATTTCGCGAGCACAGATACGCAGTATTTT
>TRBV30|NA|NA|TRBJ1-3
CAWSARGNTIYF
TGTGCCTGGAGTGCCCGGGGAAACACCATATATTTT
>TRBV13|NA|NA|TRBJ2-7
CASKPRYREYEQYF
TGTGCCAGCAAACCCCGGTACAGGGAATACGAGCAGTACTTC
>TRBV7-9|TRBD2|NA|TRBJ2-7
CASSPSGTSSQYF
TGTGCCAGCAGCCCCAGTGGGACTAGCAGTCAGTACTTC
>TRBV18|TRBD1|NA|TRBJ1-2
CASSPMGQQNYGYTF
TGTGCCAGCTCACCCATGGGACAGCAGAACTATGGCTACACCTTC
>TRBV6-5|NA|NA|TRBJ1-1
CASSYRQGSEAFF
TGTGCCAGCAGTTACCGGCAGGGGTCTGAAGCTTTCTTT
>TRBV6-1|NA|NA|TRBJ2-7
CASSEGPGGYEQYF
TGTGCCAGCAGTGAAGGGCCCGGGGGCTACGAGCAGTACTTC
>TRBV7-6|NA|NA|TRBJ2-5
CASSFDTSQETQYF
TGTGCCAGCAGTTTCGACACGAGTCAAGAGACCCAGTACTTC
>TRBV7-9|TRBD1|few|TRBJ2-7
CASSSTGTGSSYEQYF
TGTGCCAGCAGCTCGACCGGGACAGGGAGCTCCTACGAGCAGTACTTC
>TRBV10-3|TRBD1|NA|TRBJ2-7
CAISGGQVTYEQYF
TGTGCCATCAGTGGTGGACAGGTTACTTACGAGCAGTACTTC
>TRBV7-2|NA|NA|TRBJ2-5
CAGTGLAMRETQYF
TGTGCCGGTACGGGGCTAGCGATGCGAGAGACCCAGTACTTC
>TRBV28|TRBD1|NA|TRBJ1-1
CASNPDRGNTEAFF
TGTGCCAGCAACCCGGACAGGGGGAACACTGAAGCTTTCTTT
>TRBV5-6|TRBD1|few|TRBJ1-4
CASSGGQGAPNEKLFF
TGTGCCAGCAGCGGCGGACAGGGGGCCCCTAATGAAAAACTGTTTTTT
>TRBV10-3|TRBD1|NA|TRBJ2-4
CAISDSGTEGNIQYF
TGTGCCATCAGTGACTCCGGGACAGAAGGAAACATTCAGTACTTC
>TRBV5-1|TRBD1|NA|TRBJ2-6
CASSLTAGGAGGSGANVLTF
TGCGCCAGCAGCTTGACGGCAGGGGGCGCAGGGGGCTCTGGGGCCAACGTCCTGACTTTC
>TRBV20-1|NA|NA|TRBJ2-5
CSATAKETQYF
TGCAGTGCCACAGCCAAAGAGACCCAGTACTTC
>TRBV11-2|NA|NA|TRBJ1-1
CASSLGGRPEAFF
TGTGCCAGCAGCTTAGGTGGCAGGCCTGAAGCTTTCTTT
>TRBV7-2|TRBD1|NA|TRBJ1-2
CASSLALATGGNYGYTF
TGTGCCAGCAGCTTAGCGCTCGCGACAGGGGGCAACTATGGCTACACCTTC
>TRBV7-8|NA|once|TRBJ1-1
CASSSSGTREAFF
TGTGCCAGCAGCTCTTCCGGTACCCGGGAAGCTTTCTTT
>TRBV11-2|NA|NA|TRBJ2-7
CASSKMTGSPYEQYF
TGTGCCAGCAGCAAAATGACGGGATCTCCCTACGAGCAGTACTTC
>TRBV6-6|TRBD1|NA|TRBJ1-5
CASSYPGQSNQPQHF
TGTGCCAGCAGTTACCCGGGACAGAGCAATCAGCCCCAGCATTTT
>TRBV7-9|NA|few|TRBJ1-2
CASSLGGPGYTF
TGTGCCAGCAGCTTAGGAGGGCCCGGCTACACCTTC
>TRBV6-1|NA|NA|TRBJ2-3
CASSESMRIRTDTQYF
TGTGCCAGCAGTGAATCAATGCGTATCCGCACAGATACGCAGTATTTT
>TRBV2|NA|once|TRBJ1-1
CASRRTPNTEAFF
TGTGCCAGCAGGAGGACACCGAACACTGAAGCTTTCTTT
>TRBV28|NA|NA|TRBJ1-2
CASSFSSSNYTF
TGTGCCAGCAGTTTCTCTTCGAGTAACTACACCTTC
>TRBV19|TRBD1|NA|TRBJ2-1
CASSIEGGEYNEQFF
TGTGCCAGTAGTATAGAAGGGGGCGAATACAATGAGCAGTTCTTC
>TRBV2|TRBD1|NA|TRBJ1-6
CATRTGSYNSPLHF
TGTGCCACCCGGACAGGGTCCTATAATTCACCCCTCCACTTT
>TRBV15|TRBD1|NA|TRBJ2-4
CAIATGGGVRKNIQYF
TGTGCCATTGCGACAGGGGGAGGGGTACGCAAAAACATTCAGTACTTC
>TRBV5-1|TRBD2|NA|TRBJ2-5
CASSWAASGATKETQYF
TGCGCCAGCAGCTGGGCCGCTAGCGGGGCGACAAAAGAGACCCAGTACTTC
>TRBV27|NA|NA|TRBJ1-1
CASSLSLFYTEAFF
TGTGCCAGCAGCTTAAGCCTATTTTACACTGAAGCTTTCTTT
>TRBV6-6|TRBD1|few|TRBJ1-3
CASSHTGDRSGNTIYF
TGTGCCAGCAGCCACACAGGGGATAGATCTGGAAACACCATATATTTT
>TRBV23-1|NA|once|TRBJ2-5
CAFPLASPWLKETQYF
TGCGCCTTCCCTCTAGCTAGTCCCTGGCTTAAAGAGACCCAGTACTTC
>TRBV29-1|TRBD1|NA|TRBJ2-7
CSVARTGVREQYF
TGCAGCGTTGCCAGGACAGGGGTGCGGGAGCAGTACTTC
>TRBV7-6|NA|NA|TRBJ2-3
CASSLELAPQDTQYF
TGTGCCAGCAGCTTAGAACTAGCCCCCCAGGATACGCAGTATTTT
>TRBV4-2|NA|NA|TRBJ2-2
CASSLDIATGELFF
TGTGCCAGCAGCTTGGACATTGCCACCGGGGAGCTGTTTTTT
>TRBV20-1|NA|NA|TRBJ2-1
CSGLGYNEQFF
TGCAGTGGACTGGGTTACAATGAGCAGTTCTTC
>TRBV18|NA|NA|TRBJ2-6
CASSPSLSRSGANVLTF
TGTGCCAGCTCACCCTCCCTCTCGAGGTCTGGGGCCAACGTCCTGACTTTC
>TRBV7-3|NA|NA|TRBJ1-1
CASSLIGPDTEAFF
TGTGCCAGCAGCTTAATTGGTCCGGACACTGAAGCTTTCTTT
>TRBV9|NA|NA|TRBJ2-3
CASRDSSTDTQYF
TGTGCCAGCAGGGACAGTAGCACAGATACGCAGTATTTT
>TRBV6-1|TRBD2|NA|TRBJ2-1
CASRATSAGQFF
TGTGCCAGCAGGGCGACTAGCGCAGGGCAGTTCTTC
>TRBV6-5|TRBD1|few|TRBJ1-1
CASSYSGQGTEAFF
TGTGCCAGCAGTTACTCGGGACAGGGCACTGAAGCTTTCTTT
>TRBV7-3|TRBD2|NA|TRBJ2-7
CASSLTSGSYEQYF
TGTGCCAGCAGCTTGACTAGCGGGTCTTACGAGCAGTACTTC
>TRBV19|NA|few|TRBJ1-4
CASSDRFHPATNEKLFF
TGTGCCAGCAGCGACAGGTTCCACCCTGCAACTAATGAAAAACTGTTTTTT